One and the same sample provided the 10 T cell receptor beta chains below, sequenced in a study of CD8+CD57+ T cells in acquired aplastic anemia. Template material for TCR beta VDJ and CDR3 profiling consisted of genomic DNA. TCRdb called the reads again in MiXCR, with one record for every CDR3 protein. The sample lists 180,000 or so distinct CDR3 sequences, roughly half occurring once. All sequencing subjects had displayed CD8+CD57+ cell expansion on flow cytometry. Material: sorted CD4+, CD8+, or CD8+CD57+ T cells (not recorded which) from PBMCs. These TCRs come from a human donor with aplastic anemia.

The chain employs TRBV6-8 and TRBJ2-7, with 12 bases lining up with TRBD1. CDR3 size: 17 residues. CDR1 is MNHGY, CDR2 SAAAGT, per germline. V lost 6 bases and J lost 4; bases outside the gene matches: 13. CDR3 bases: TGTGCCAGCAGCCAAAGCCGGGACAGGGGGCCTGGGTACGAGCAGTACTTC. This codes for CASSQSRDRGPGYEQYF.

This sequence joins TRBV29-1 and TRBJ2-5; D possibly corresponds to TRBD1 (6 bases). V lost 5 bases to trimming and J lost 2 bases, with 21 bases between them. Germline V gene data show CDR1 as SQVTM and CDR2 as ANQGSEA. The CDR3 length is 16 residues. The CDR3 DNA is TGCAGCGTTTTGGGGGCAGGAACCTCGCTTCAAGAGACCCAGTACTTC. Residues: CSVLGAGTSLQETQYF.

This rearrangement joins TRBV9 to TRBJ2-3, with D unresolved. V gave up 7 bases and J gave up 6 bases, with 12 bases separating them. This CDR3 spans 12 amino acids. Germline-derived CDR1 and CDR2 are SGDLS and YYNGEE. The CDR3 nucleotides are TGTGCCAGCGGCGGCCATACGGATACGCAGTATTTT. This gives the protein CASGGHTDTQYF.

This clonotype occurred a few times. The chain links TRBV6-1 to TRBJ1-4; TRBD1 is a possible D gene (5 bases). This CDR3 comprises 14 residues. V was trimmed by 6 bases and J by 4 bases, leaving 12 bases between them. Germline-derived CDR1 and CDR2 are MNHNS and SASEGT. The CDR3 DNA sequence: TGTGCCAGCAGATCCGGGACCTATAATGAAAAACTGTTTTTT. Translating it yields CASRSGTYNEKLFF.

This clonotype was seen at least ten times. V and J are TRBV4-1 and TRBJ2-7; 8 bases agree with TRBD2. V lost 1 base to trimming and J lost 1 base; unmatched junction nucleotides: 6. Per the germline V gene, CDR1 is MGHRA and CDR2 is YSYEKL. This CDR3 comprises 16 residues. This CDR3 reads CASSQVVAGNSYEQYF. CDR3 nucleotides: TGCGCCAGCAGCCAAGTTGTAGCGGGGAATTCCTACGAGCAGTACTTC.

The CDR3 bases are TGTGCCATCAGTGAGTCGACGGACAGCACCTACGAGCAGTACTTC. Translation gives CAISESTDSTYEQYF. This chain links TRBV10-3 with TRBJ2-7; a possible D gene is TRBD1 (6 bases). CDR3 size: 15 residues. Germline V gene sequence: CDR1 ENHRY, CDR2 SYGVKD. Trimming took off 0 bases at V and 2 bases at J, with 11 bases between the two ends.

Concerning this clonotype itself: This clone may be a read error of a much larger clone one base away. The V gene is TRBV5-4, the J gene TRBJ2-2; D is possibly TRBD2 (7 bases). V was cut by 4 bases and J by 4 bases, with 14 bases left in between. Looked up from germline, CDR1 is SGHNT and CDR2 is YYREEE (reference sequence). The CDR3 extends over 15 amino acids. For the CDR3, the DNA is TGTGCCAGCAGCGGGGCGGGGGCCAGCACCGGGGAGCTGTTTTTT. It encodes CASSGAGASTGELFF.

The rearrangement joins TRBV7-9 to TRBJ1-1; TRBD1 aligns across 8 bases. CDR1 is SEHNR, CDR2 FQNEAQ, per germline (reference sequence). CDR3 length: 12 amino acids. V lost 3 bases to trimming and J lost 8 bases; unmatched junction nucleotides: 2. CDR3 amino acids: CASSFGDREAFF. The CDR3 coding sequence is TGTGCCAGCAGCTTTGGGGACAGGGAAGCTTTCTTT.

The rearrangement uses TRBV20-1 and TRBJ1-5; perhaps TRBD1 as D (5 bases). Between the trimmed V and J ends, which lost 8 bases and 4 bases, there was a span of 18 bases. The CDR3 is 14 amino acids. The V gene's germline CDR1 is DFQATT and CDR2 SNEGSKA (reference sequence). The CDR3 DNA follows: TGCAGTAGCCCTTCGGGGCCTAATAATCAGCCCCAGCATTTT. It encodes CSSPSGPNNQPQHF.

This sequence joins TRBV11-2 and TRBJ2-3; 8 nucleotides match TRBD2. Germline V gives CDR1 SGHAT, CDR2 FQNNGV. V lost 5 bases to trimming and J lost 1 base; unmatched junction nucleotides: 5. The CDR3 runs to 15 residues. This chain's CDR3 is CASSHDSGGTDTQYF. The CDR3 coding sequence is TGTGCCAGCAGCCACGATAGCGGGGGCACAGATACGCAGTATTTT.